One sample yielded the 9 T cell receptor beta chains listed below, sequenced in a study of radiation and T cells in renal cell carcinoma. Time point denoted: baseline pretreatment blood. Stated treatment: 15 Gy SBRT to primary tumor, nephrectomy 4 weeks later. Profiled with immunoSEQ multiplex PCR; TCRdb holds only in-frame clones, not every one. Among approximately 140,000 clones listed, roughly 83% were seen once. Sequencing was performed on blood, taken from a patient whose treatment included radiotherapy and nephrectomy. Receptor source: a woman aged 45 to 65 with renal cell carcinoma.

This chain uses TRBV28 with TRBJ1-1; D is uncertain. Trimming shortened V by 8 bases and J by 1 base, and 8 bases separated the two germline ends. The CDR3 is 12 residues long. CDR1 is MDHEN, CDR2 SYDVKM, per germline. The CDR3 DNA reads TGTGCCAGCCCCGGTGCGAACACTGAAGCTTTCTTT. Protein: CASPGANTEAFF.

A single count supports this clone. The chain is built from TRBV6-5 and TRBJ2-7; 11 bases are shared with TRBD1. This CDR3 region has 13 residues. Germline CDR1 and CDR2: MNHEY and SVGAGI. Trimming cost V 6 bases and J 7 bases; bases outside gene matches: 5. The CDR3 region is CASSGQGASEQYF. CDR3 DNA sequence: TGTGCCAGCAGCGGACAGGGGGCGAGTGAGCAGTACTTC.

The chain employs TRBV10-3 and TRBJ1-1; 10 nucleotides match TRBD1. This CDR3 comprises 15 residues. The ends lost 4 bases at V and 6 bases at J; junction bases unmatched: 8. CDR1 and CDR2 from the germline V gene are ENHRY and SYGVKD. The CDR3 sequence: CAISGRQGARAEAFF. CDR3 in DNA: TGTGCCATCAGTGGACGACAGGGGGCGCGGGCTGAAGCTTTCTTT.

CDR3 coding DNA: TGCGCCAGCAGTCAATCCCCGGGGCCCTTTAACTATGGCTACACCTTC. The encoded protein is CASSQSPGPFNYGYTF. V usage is TRBV23-1 and J usage is TRBJ1-2; D might be TRBD1 (5 bases). TRBV23-1 is sorted into the ORF group, with uncertain function. The CDR3 runs to 16 residues. Deletions cut 0 bases from V and 1 base from J, with 12 bases between.

This clone was seen a single time. This chain connects TRBV30 to TRBJ2-3; possibly TRBD1 for D (6 bases). The CDR3 contains 18 residues. The V gene lost 0 bases and the J gene lost 0 bases, with 19 bases spanning the gap. Germline values: CDR1 GTSNPN, CDR2 SVGIG (reference sequence). For the CDR3, the DNA is TGTGCCTGGAGTGTAGGACAGCCAGCCCTAACTAGCACAGATACGCAGTATTTT. Amino acids: CAWSVGQPALTSTDTQYF.

This clone occurred once. The chain has TRBV28 and TRBJ2-2; 9 bases are a match to TRBD2. CDR3 length: 15 amino acids. With 6 bases clipped from V and 2 bases from J, the junction kept 4 bases outside the gene matches. Germline V gene lookup returns CDR1 MDHEN and CDR2 SYDVKM. CDR3 in amino acids: CASRLAGSNTGELFF. In DNA form, the CDR3 reads TGTGCCAGCAGACTAGCGGGCTCTAACACCGGGGAGCTGTTTTTT.

This clone was counted once. This chain connects TRBV5-1 to TRBJ1-6; a possible D gene is TRBD1 (5 bases). The CDR3 is 14 residues long. From germline, CDR1 is SGHRS and CDR2 YFSETQ. V was shortened by 4 bases and J by 8 bases, with 13 bases between the two germline ends. The CDR3 reads CASSGRQGDSPLHF. CDR3 in DNA: TGCGCCAGCAGCGGACGTCAGGGCGATTCACCCCTCCACTTT.

The chain recombines TRBV6-1 with TRBJ2-5, with 7 positions matching TRBD2. CDR3 size: 14 residues. Unmatched junction bases numbered 0, after V lost 1 base and J lost 1 base. The germline CDR1 and CDR2 sequences are MNHNS and SASEGT. CDR3 nucleotide sequence: TGTGCCAGCAGTGAAGGGGGGGGCCAAGAGACCCAGTACTTC. As protein: CASSEGGGQETQYF.

The chain has TRBV5-4 and TRBJ2-7; TRBD2 matches at 11 bases. Per the germline V gene, CDR1 is SGHNT and CDR2 is YYREEE (reference sequence). The J segment lost 0 bases and the V segment lost 6 bases, leaving 14 bases of the junction unmatched. The CDR3 extends over 18 amino acids. Here the CDR3 DNA reads TGTGCCAGCACCTCAATGGCACTAGCGGGGGCGGTCTCCTACGAGCAGTACTTC. Its protein is CASTSMALAGAVSYEQYF.